The 19 T cell receptor beta chains listed next were all sequenced from one sample in a study of blood T cell repertoires in COVID-19. Assay: immunoSEQ multiplex PCR; the TCRdb copy retains only in-frame clones and omits some. Of approximately 85,000 clones listed, about nine tenths are singletons. Source material: peripheral blood. The receptors here all came from a middle-aged man with active or convalescent COVID-19.

The V gene is TRBV2, the J gene TRBJ1-5; D gene unclear. The germline V gene encodes CDR1 SNHLY and CDR2 FYNNEI. CDR3 length: 13 amino acids. V lost 1 base, J lost 4 bases, and 5 bases lay in between. CDR3 DNA: TGTGCCAGCAGTGAAGAACTAAATCAGCCCCAGCATTTT. This sequence encodes CASSEELNQPQHF.

The chain couples TRBV6-6 to TRBJ2-2; TRBD2 is a possible D gene (7 bases). V lost 8 bases, J lost 3 bases, and 16 bases lay in between. Germline V gene sequence: CDR1 MNHNY, CDR2 SVGAGI (reference sequence). There are 15 residues in the CDR3. The CDR3: CASGLTGRDTGELFF. In DNA, the CDR3 is TGTGCCAGCGGCCTTACAGGGAGGGACACCGGGGAGCTGTTTTTT.

This clone came up once. This chain links TRBV6-1 with TRBJ2-2; TRBD2 aligns across 10 bases. With V trimmed by 6 bases and J by 5 bases, 18 bases remained unmatched. From germline, CDR1 is MNHNS and CDR2 SASEGT. This CDR3 spans 19 amino acids. In DNA, the CDR3 is TGTGCCAGCAGAGAAAGGGTCGCTAGCGGGAGATCCTCGACCGGGGAGCTGTTTTTT. As protein: CASRERVASGRSSTGELFF.

The chain uses TRBV10-3 and TRBJ1-5; D gene unclear. V was shortened by 3 bases and J by 7 bases, with 7 bases between the two germline ends. Germline-derived CDR1 and CDR2 are ENHRY and SYGVKD. This CDR3 region has 12 residues. Here the CDR3 reads CAISEEHQPQHF. DNA for the CDR3: TGTGCCATCAGTGAAGAACACCAGCCCCAGCATTTT.

The chain joins TRBV21-1 to TRBJ2-2; TRBD2, the D gene given by the table, was not confirmed from the DNA. TRBV21-1 is a listed pseudogene. CDR3 length: 17 amino acids. CDR3 sequence reads: CASSKRPSGKGSGELFF. CDR3 nucleotide sequence: TGTGCCAGCAGCAAACGCCCGTCCGGGAAAGGATCCGGGGAGCTGTTTTTT.

The sample holds a few counts of this clone. This sequence joins TRBV3-1 (or the pseudogene TRBV3-2) and TRBJ2-7, with 8 bases matching TRBD2. Germline CDR1 and CDR2: LGHDT and YNNKEL (reference sequence). V lost 4 bases and J lost 0; bases outside the gene matches: 2. The CDR3 runs to 14 residues. As DNA, the CDR3 is TGTGCCAGCAGCCTCGGGAGGGCCTCCTACGAGCAGTACTTC. This translates into CASSLGRASYEQYF.

This sequence joins TRBV10-3 and TRBJ1-4, with 8 bases lining up with TRBD1. V dropped 10 bases and J dropped 7; count of bases not matched to a gene: 11. The CDR3 loop spans 14 amino acids. Germline V gene data show CDR1 as ENHRY and CDR2 as SYGVKD. The CDR3 DNA sequence: TGTGCCACGAGGGGGGACAGGTCGGTTGAAAAACTGTTTTTT. Translating it yields CATRGDRSVEKLFF.

This clone was seen only once. The J gene is TRBJ1-2, the V gene TRBV2, with D possibly TRBD1 on 5 matching bases. V lost 2 bases, J lost 6 bases, and 10 bases lay in between. CDR3 length: 13 residues. The germline gives CDR1 SNHLY, CDR2 FYNNEI. The CDR3 region is CASSERQGNGYTF. The CDR3 nucleotides read TGTGCCAGCAGTGAACGCCAGGGAAATGGCTACACCTTC.

J is TRBJ2-7 and V is TRBV18, with D maybe TRBD2 (5 bases). In germline, CDR1 is KGHSH, CDR2 LQKENI. There are 16 residues in the CDR3. The germline V and J ends were trimmed by 2 bases and 0 bases, with 14 bases remaining between them. The chain's CDR3 is CASSPIPREISYEQYF. As DNA, the CDR3 is TGTGCCAGCTCACCAATACCCCGGGAAATCTCCTACGAGCAGTACTTC.

The J gene is TRBJ2-2, the V gene TRBV5-1; D is possibly TRBD1 (6 bases). Between the trimmed V and J ends, which lost 0 bases and 5 bases, there was a span of 14 bases. CDR1 is SGHRS and CDR2 is YFSETQ in the germline V gene. The CDR3 length is 16 residues. The CDR3 loop is CASSLGLGARTGELFF. The CDR3, as DNA: TGCGCCAGCAGCTTGGGTTTGGGGGCTCGGACCGGGGAGCTGTTTTTT.

V usage is TRBV18 and J usage is TRBJ1-3; no reliable D call. V shed 6 bases and J shed 0 bases, with 6 bases lying between them. The CDR3 sequence is 13 residues long. Germline CDR1 is KGHSH and CDR2 is LQKENI. CDR3 amino acids: CASSYSSGNTIYF. In DNA, the CDR3 is TGTGCCAGCTCGTACAGCTCTGGAAACACCATATATTTT.

The chain links TRBV14 to TRBJ2-7; the D gene is possibly TRBD2 (5 bases). The V end was cut by 0 bases, the J end by 3 bases, with 12 bases between. There are 15 residues in the CDR3. The germline V gene encodes CDR1 SGHDN and CDR2 FVKESK. The CDR3 nucleotides read TGTGCCAGCAGCCAAGATCCACTAGTAGGCTACGAGCAGTACTTC. This codes for CASSQDPLVGYEQYF.

The chain uses TRBV7-2 and TRBJ1-2, with no clear D. The V end was cut by 0 bases, the J end by 7 bases, with 15 bases between. This CDR3 is 15 amino acids long. CDR1 is SGHTA, CDR2 FQGNSA, per germline. Here the CDR3 reads CASSLAWGGSGGYTF. CDR3 DNA: TGTGCCAGCAGCTTAGCCTGGGGAGGTTCGGGTGGCTACACCTTC.

A single count supports this clone. The rearrangement links TRBV7-2 to TRBJ1-1; D is ambiguous. The germline V gene encodes CDR1 SGHTA and CDR2 FQGNSA. Deletions cut 2 bases from V and 3 bases from J, with 13 bases between. The length of the CDR3 is 15 residues. In nucleotides, the CDR3 is TGTGCCAGCAGCTTATACGAGGGATTGTACACTGAAGCTTTCTTT. It encodes CASSLYEGLYTEAFF.

The genes are TRBV29-1 and TRBJ2-5; TRBD2 aligns across 16 bases. Germline lookup yields CDR1 SQVTM and CDR2 ANQGSEA. V dropped 7 bases and J dropped 2; count of bases not matched to a gene: 7. The CDR3 spans 16 residues. Here the CDR3 reads CSELQGLAGGQETQYF. The DNA of the CDR3 is TGCAGCGAGCTACAGGGACTAGCGGGAGGGCAAGAGACCCAGTACTTC.

The V and J genes are TRBV5-1 and TRBJ2-3; possibly TRBD1 for D (6 bases). This CDR3 region has 13 residues. Germline-derived CDR1 and CDR2 are SGHRS and YFSETQ. V shed 3 bases and J shed 3 bases, with 8 bases lying between them. DNA for the CDR3: TGCGCCAGCAGCTCTCAGGGGACAGATACGCAGTATTTT. It yields the protein CASSSQGTDTQYF.

The genes are TRBV6-6 and TRBJ2-1, with TRBD1 as a possible D gene (5 bases). V dropped 8 bases and J dropped 10 bases, with 18 bases sitting between them. The germline gives CDR1 MNHNY, CDR2 SVGAGI (reference sequence). This CDR3 is built from 13 residues. This CDR3 reads CASFRIAKGEQFF. The CDR3 nucleotides read TGTGCCAGCTTTAGGATTGCCAAGGGGGAGCAGTTCTTC.

V usage is TRBV19 and J usage is TRBJ1-2; TRBD1 matches 11 bases. CDR1 is LNHDA, CDR2 SQIVND, per germline (reference sequence). V was pared by 3 bases and J by 7 bases, with 10 bases of the junction left unmatched. The CDR3 has 16 amino acids. CDR3 region: CASSIGTGGEFRGYTF. As DNA, the CDR3 is TGTGCCAGTAGTATTGGGACAGGGGGGGAGTTTCGTGGCTACACCTTC. The full variable domain, its missing parts supplied by reference TRBV19 and TRBJ1-2, is DGGITQSPKYLFRKEGQNVTLSCEQNLNHDAMYWYRQDPGQGLRLIYYSQIVNDFQKGDIAEGYSVSREKKESFPLTVTSAQKNPTAFYLCASSIGTGGEFRGYTFGSGTRLTVV.

This chain joins TRBV27 and TRBJ2-7, with D possibly being TRBD1 (5 bases). Germline assignment: CDR1 MNHEY and CDR2 SMNVEV (reference sequence). This CDR3 has 12 residues. The V end lost 10 bases, the J end lost 1 base, and 11 bases lay between the germline ends. CDR3 nucleotide sequence: TGTGCCACCAAGGACAATTCCTACGAGCAGTACTTC. Its protein is CATKDNSYEQYF.